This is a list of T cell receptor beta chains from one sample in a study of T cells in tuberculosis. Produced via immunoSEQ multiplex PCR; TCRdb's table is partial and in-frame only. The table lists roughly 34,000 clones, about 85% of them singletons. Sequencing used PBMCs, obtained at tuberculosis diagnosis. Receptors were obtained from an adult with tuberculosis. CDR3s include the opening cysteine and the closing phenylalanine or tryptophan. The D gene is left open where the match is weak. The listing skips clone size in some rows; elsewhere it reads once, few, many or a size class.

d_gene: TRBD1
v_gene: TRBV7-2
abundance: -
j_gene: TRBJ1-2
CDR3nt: TGTGCCAGCAGCAAGGGACAGGGCGGTGGCTACACCTTC
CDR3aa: CASSKGQGGGYTF

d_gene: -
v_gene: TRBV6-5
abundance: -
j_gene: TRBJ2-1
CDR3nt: TGTGCCAGCAGCCCCAGGGGAGGGTACGAGCAGTTCTTC
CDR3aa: CASSPRGGYEQFF

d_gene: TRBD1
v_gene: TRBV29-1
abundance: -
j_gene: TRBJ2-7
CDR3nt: TGCAGCGTCTCGGACAGGGGCCCAACCTACGAGCAGTACTTC
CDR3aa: CSVSDRGPTYEQYF

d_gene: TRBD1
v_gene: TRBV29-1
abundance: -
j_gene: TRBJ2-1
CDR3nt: TGCAGCGTTGAAGAAGGGACAGGGGGCAATGAGCAGTTCTTC
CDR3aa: CSVEEGTGGNEQFF

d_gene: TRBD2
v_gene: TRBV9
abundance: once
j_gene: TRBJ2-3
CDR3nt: TGTGCCAGCAGCCGGATAGCGGGATCCCTCCATGCGCAGTATTTT
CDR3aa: CASSRIAGSLHAQYF

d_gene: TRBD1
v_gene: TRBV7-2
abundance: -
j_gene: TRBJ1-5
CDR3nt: TGTGCCAGCAGCGCCGCGGGACAGGGGGCCGGTCAGCCCCAGCATTTT
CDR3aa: CASSAAGQGAGQPQHF

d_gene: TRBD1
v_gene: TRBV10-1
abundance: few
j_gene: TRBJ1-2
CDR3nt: TGCGCCAGCAGTGAGTCTACAGGGGATGGCTACACCTTC
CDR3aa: CASSESTGDGYTF

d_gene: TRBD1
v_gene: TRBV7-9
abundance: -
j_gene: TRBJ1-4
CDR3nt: TGTGCCAGCAGCCACGACGGGCAGGGGGCGCGGGAAAAACTGTTTTTT
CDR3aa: CASSHDGQGAREKLFF

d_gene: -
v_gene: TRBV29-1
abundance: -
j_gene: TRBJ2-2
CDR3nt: TGCAGCGGTAAAAGGGGTTCGAACACCGGGGAGCTGTTTTTT
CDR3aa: CSGKRGSNTGELFF

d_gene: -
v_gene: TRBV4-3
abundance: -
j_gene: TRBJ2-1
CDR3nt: TGCGCCAGCAGCCAAGATTGGCGGGGGCAGTTCTTC
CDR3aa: CASSQDWRGQFF

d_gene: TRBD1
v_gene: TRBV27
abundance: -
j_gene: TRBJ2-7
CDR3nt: TGTGCCAGCAGTTCCTCCGGGACAGATCCCTACGAGCAGTACTTC
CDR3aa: CASSSSGTDPYEQYF

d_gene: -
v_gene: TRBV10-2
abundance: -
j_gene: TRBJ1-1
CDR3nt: TGCGCCAGCAGGGTCCTTTCTAAAAACACTGAAGCTTTCTTT
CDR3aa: CASRVLSKNTEAFF

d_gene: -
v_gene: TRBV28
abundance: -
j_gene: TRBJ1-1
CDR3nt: TGTGCCAGCAGTTTATTGTACAGGGCGAACACTGAAGCTTTCTTT
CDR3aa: CASSLLYRANTEAFF

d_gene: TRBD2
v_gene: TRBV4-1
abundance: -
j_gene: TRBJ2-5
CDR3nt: TGCGCCAGCAGCCAAGATAGCGGGGGGGCCGCGGAGACCCAGTACTTC
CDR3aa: CASSQDSGGAAETQYF

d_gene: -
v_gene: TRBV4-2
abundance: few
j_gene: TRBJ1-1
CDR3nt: TGTGCCAGCAGGAGAAACACTGAAGCTTTCTTT
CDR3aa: CASRRNTEAFF

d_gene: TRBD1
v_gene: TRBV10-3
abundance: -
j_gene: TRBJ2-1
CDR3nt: TGTGCCATCAGTGAAAGGACAGGGATCAATGAGCAGTTCTTC
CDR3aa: CAISERTGINEQFF

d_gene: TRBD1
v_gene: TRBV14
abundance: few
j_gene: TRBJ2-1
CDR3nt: TGTGCCAGCAGCCAACCGGGACAGGGCCCGATTTTTGTGCAGTTCTTC
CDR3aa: CASSQPGQGPIFVQFF